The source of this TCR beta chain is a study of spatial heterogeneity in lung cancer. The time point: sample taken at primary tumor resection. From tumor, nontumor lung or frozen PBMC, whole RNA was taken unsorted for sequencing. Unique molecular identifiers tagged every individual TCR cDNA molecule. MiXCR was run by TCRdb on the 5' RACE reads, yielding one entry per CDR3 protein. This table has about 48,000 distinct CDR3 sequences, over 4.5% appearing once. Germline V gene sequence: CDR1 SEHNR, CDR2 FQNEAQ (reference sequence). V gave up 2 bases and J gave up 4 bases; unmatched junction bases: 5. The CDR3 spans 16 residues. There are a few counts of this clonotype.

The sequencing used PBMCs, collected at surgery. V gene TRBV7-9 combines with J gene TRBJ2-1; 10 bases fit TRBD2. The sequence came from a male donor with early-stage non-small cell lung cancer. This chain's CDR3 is CASSLRTSGEYNEQFF. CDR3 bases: TGTGCCAGCAGCTTAAGGACTAGCGGCGAGTACAATGAGCAGTTCTTC.